One sample yielded the 19 T cell receptor beta chains listed below, sequenced in a study of T cells in narcolepsy (dated by TCRdb to 2016 to 2019). Receptors were amplified or captured by the immunoSEQ multiplex PCR assay. In TCRdb, the immuneACCESS table is reduced to in-frame sequences with V and J assigned. These tables do not hold every clone; where another copy was compared, an unresolved V gene accounts for under half, and the others remain unexplained. For this sample the table gives 8,000 to 10,000 clones, of which around 61% were detected only once. The ten largest clones represent over 20% of the sample. The sample taken for sequencing was CD45RA- memory CD8+ T cells from PBMCs. The cell subset or site label, as the study defines it: memory T cells sorted ex vivo from peripheral blood. The receptors stem from a human donor with narcolepsy.

This clone was recorded a few times. V gene TRBV11-1 combines with J gene TRBJ2-1, with 16 nucleotides matching TRBD2. The CDR3 has 18 amino acids. V was pared by 0 bases and J by 4 bases, with 3 bases of the junction left unmatched. Germline-derived CDR1 and CDR2 are SGHAT and FQDESV (reference sequence). The CDR3 DNA sequence: TGTGCCAGCAGCTTAGCTCCGGGACTAGCGGGGGGGTACAATGAGCAGTTCTTC. Amino acids: CASSLAPGLAGGYNEQFF.

This clone was observed a handful of times. The chain recombines TRBV7-2 with TRBJ1-6; D is perhaps TRBD1 (6 bases). The germline V gene encodes CDR1 SGHTA and CDR2 FQGNSA. V lost 3 bases to trimming and J lost 10 bases, with 13 bases between them. The CDR3 runs 14 residues. The CDR3 coding sequence is TGTGCCAGCAGCTTGAACAGGGTTAGGTCACCCCTCCACTTT. Its translation is CASSLNRVRSPLHF.

This clone has just a few counts. The chain uses TRBV18 and TRBJ2-7; 7 bases line up with TRBD1. Germline V gives CDR1 KGHSH, CDR2 LQKENI. With 4 bases clipped from V and 1 base from J, the junction kept 16 bases outside the gene matches. This CDR3 contains 18 residues. This CDR3 reads CASSLTPVRQGTSYEQYF. CDR3 DNA: TGTGCCAGCTCACTGACACCGGTCAGACAGGGTACGTCCTACGAGCAGTACTTC.

This clone was detected only a few times. The chain employs TRBV9 and TRBJ2-1, with 7 bases matching TRBD1. From germline, CDR1 is SGDLS and CDR2 YYNGEE. This CDR3 contains 13 residues. Germline trimming cut 3 bases from V and 6 bases from J; bases unmatched to any gene: 3. DNA for the CDR3: TGTGCCAGCAGCGGGACAGGTGGCAATGAGCAGTTCTTC. Its translation is CASSGTGGNEQFF.

This chain links TRBV4-3 with TRBJ1-4, with D unresolved. The V and J ends lost 4 bases and 0 bases respectively, with 9 bases between them. This CDR3 is built from 15 residues. Germline-derived CDR1 and CDR2 are LGHNA and YSLEER. CDR3 loop: CASSPRRATNEKLFF. For the CDR3, the DNA is TGCGCCAGCAGCCCCCGGAGAGCAACTAATGAAAAACTGTTTTTT.

The rearrangement links TRBV27 to TRBJ2-3; 12 nucleotides line up with TRBD2. After removal of 5 bases from V and 0 bases from J, the junction contained 3 bases not matched to a gene. The CDR3 is 16 amino acids. The germline gives CDR1 MNHEY, CDR2 SMNVEV (reference sequence). In nucleotides, the CDR3 is TGTGCCAGCAGTATACTAGCGGGGGGCAGCACAGATACGCAGTATTTT. It yields the protein CASSILAGGSTDTQYF.

The chain links TRBV4-2 to TRBJ2-1; D not resolved. V lost 0 bases and J lost 2, with 11 bases in between. The CDR3 is 16 residues long. CDR1 and CDR2 (germline): LGHNA, YNFKEQ. CDR3 sequence: CASSQDSSSPYNEQFF. The CDR3 bases are TGTGCCAGCAGCCAAGATAGCTCATCCCCCTACAATGAGCAGTTCTTC.

The chain recombines TRBV5-6 with TRBJ1-2; 9 bases are a match to TRBD1. Trimming removed 3 bases from V and 4 bases from J; junction bases left unmatched: 10. CDR1 and CDR2 (germline): SGHDT, YYEEEE. The CDR3 has 16 residues. CDR3 nucleotide sequence: TGTGCCAGCAGCTGGGGGACAGGGCCGAGCTTCTATGGCTACACCTTC. Translated: CASSWGTGPSFYGYTF.

This sequence joins TRBV30 and TRBJ2-1; weak D call: TRBD2 (6 bases). The CDR3 sequence is 14 residues long. V gave up 4 bases and J gave up 7 bases, with 17 bases separating them. Germline V CDR1 and CDR2: GTSNPN, SVGIG (reference sequence). The CDR3 loop is CAWNRGSGPNEQFF. CDR3 bases: TGTGCCTGGAACCGGGGAAGCGGGCCTAATGAGCAGTTCTTC.

This clone appeared a few times. The V gene is TRBV28, the J gene TRBJ2-7, with 8 bases lining up with TRBD2. J lost 5 bases, V lost 2 bases, and 8 bases had no gene match. CDR1 MDHEN and CDR2 SYDVKM come from the germline V gene. The CDR3 contains 15 residues. Written as DNA, the CDR3 is TGTGCCAGCAGTTTACGGCGGGGGGTCTACCACGAGCAGTACTTC. It codes for CASSLRRGVYHEQYF.

V gene TRBV4-3 combines with J gene TRBJ2-7; 8 bases line up with TRBD2. The V segment lost 4 bases and the J segment 0 bases; nucleotides outside the gene matches: 5. Germline CDR1 is LGHNA and CDR2 is YSLEER. This CDR3 spans 15 amino acids. The CDR3: CASSLSGTSSYEQYF. CDR3 DNA: TGCGCCAGCAGCCTCTCCGGGACTAGCTCCTACGAGCAGTACTTC.

This sequence joins TRBV11-3 and TRBJ2-3; TRBD2 might be the D (6 bases). V gave up 5 bases and J gave up 2 bases, with 14 bases separating them. The CDR3 covers 15 residues. Germline CDR1 SGHNT, CDR2 YENEEA. CDR3 sequence (DNA): TGTGCCAGCAGCCTGTCCCCGGGGGACACAGATACGCAGTATTTT. Encoded protein: CASSLSPGDTDTQYF.

This clone was found once. J is TRBJ2-2 and V is TRBV9, with D perhaps given as TRBD1 or TRBD2 (6 bases each). The length of the CDR3 is 15 residues. The V gene lost 3 bases and the J gene lost 7 bases, with 16 bases spanning the gap. The germline CDR1 and CDR2 sequences are SGDLS and YYNGEE. The CDR3 DNA sequence: TGTGCCAGCAGCGCTGGGGGGCGGGGTAACGGGGAGCTGTTTTTT. Translation gives CASSAGGRGNGELFF.

The sample holds a few counts of this clone. The chain joins TRBV28 to TRBJ1-4, with TRBD1 identical over 9 bases. J lost 6 bases, V lost 6 bases, and 8 bases had no gene match. The germline V gene has CDR1 MDHEN and CDR2 SYDVKM. This CDR3 has 15 residues. Here the CDR3 reads CASSPTGGTDEKLFF. The CDR3 nucleotides are TGTGCCAGCAGCCCCACAGGGGGCACGGATGAAAAACTGTTTTTT.

In regard to this clone: A read error may produce the germline difference seen at one junction end. The V gene is TRBV2, the J gene TRBJ1-2, with 8 bases fitting TRBD1. The CDR3 has 16 amino acids. Germline values: CDR1 SNHLY, CDR2 FYNNEI. CDR3: CAGSENLRDRTYGYTF. The CDR3 DNA is TGTGCCGGCAGTGAAAATCTAAGGGACAGGACCTATGGCTACACCTTC.

About this clone: A much larger clone is a single base away; this may be a read error. The CDR3 loop is CASRARGIGGPNSYEQYF. Here the CDR3 DNA reads TGTGCCAGCCGCGCTAGGGGGATAGGGGGGCCTAACTCCTACGAGCAGTACTTC. The chain carries TRBV13 and TRBJ2-7; D might be TRBD1 or TRBD2, each matching 6 bases. The germline CDR1 and CDR2 sequences are PRHDT and FYEKMQ (reference sequence). The CDR3 extends over 18 amino acids. V lost 8 bases and J lost 0, with 26 bases in between. The full variable domain, its missing parts supplied by reference TRBV13 and TRBJ2-7, is AAGVIQSPRHLIKEKRETATLKCYPIPRHDTVYWYQQGPGQDPQFLISFYEKMQSDKGSIPDRFSAQQFSDYHSELNMSSLELGDSALYFCASRARGIGGPNSYEQYFGPGTRLTVT.

The rearrangement uses TRBV7-2 and TRBJ2-3; 8 positions match TRBD2. Germline V lookup: CDR1 SGHTA, CDR2 FQGNSA. Trimming took 6 bases from V and 5 from J; bases not matched to a gene: 13. The CDR3 contains 16 residues. The CDR3 bases are TGTGCCAGCAGTTCACCTCCGGGACTAGTAGGAGATACGCAGTATTTT. It specifies CASSSPPGLVGDTQYF.

This chain joins TRBV7-9 and TRBJ2-7; TRBD1 is a possible D gene (6 bases). Trimming pared 4 bases from V and 3 bases from J, leaving 19 bases between. Germline loops: CDR1 SEHNR, CDR2 FQNEAQ (reference sequence). This CDR3 has 16 residues. The CDR3 spells CASSSPRAGVDYEQYF. The CDR3 nucleotides are TGTGCCAGCAGCTCCCCGAGGGCAGGGGTAGACTACGAGCAGTACTTC.

J is TRBJ1-1 and V is TRBV6-4, with D hard to call. The V and J ends lost 6 bases and 1 base respectively, with 9 bases between them. The CDR3 totals 13 residues. CDR1 and CDR2 from the germline V gene are MRHNA and SNTAGT. The DNA of the CDR3 is TGTGCCAGCAGCCCTGACGGGAACACTGAAGCTTTCTTT. Amino acids: CASSPDGNTEAFF.